The clone carrying this T cell receptor (beta chain) showed up just a few times. Its antigen is not known. A much larger clone differs from this one at a single base, so this may be a read error. The record originates from a study of beta chain features in type 1 diabetes. Points from the study as a whole: In every one of the four CD4+ subsets, TCRB CDR3s were moderately but significantly shorter in Type 1 diabetes patients. TCRB repertoires of naive, central memory and Treg cells appeared more similar among patients than among healthy donors.

TCRB transcripts that were expressed got sequenced, as all of the isolated RNA had been reverse transcribed. Produced via immunoSEQ multiplex PCR; TCRdb's table is partial and in-frame only. The sample contains approximately 140,000 clones, 7% to 10% of which appear only once. J gave up 0 bases and V 4 bases, and 4 bases lay outside the gene matches. Germline CDR1 SGHTS, CDR2 YDEGEE. The CDR3 spans 15 residues. The chain has TRBV5-8 and TRBJ2-1, with 7 bases aligning to TRBD2. This receptor was taken from a man aged 25 to 45 with type 1 diabetes. The specimen was central memory CD4+ T cells from blood. The CDR3 loop is CASSRGESSYNEQFF. The CDR3 coding sequence is TGTGCCAGCAGCCGGGGGGAAAGCTCCTACAATGAGCAGTTCTTC.